The following is a T cell receptor (beta chain) sequence with its context. One junction end disagrees with the germline gene, perhaps due to a read error. Using RNA transcripts as the source, TCR beta CDR3 regions were amplified. HTBI primers were used for first-round RT-PCR of the TCR CDR3. MiXCR, run by TCRdb on the multiplex PCR reads, gives a single entry per CDR3 protein. Of roughly 570,000 distinct CDR3 sequences in the sample, around 14% are singletons; the top ten hold approximately 7.4%. Germline V gives CDR1 SGHTA, CDR2 FQGTGA. This CDR3 region has 13 residues. Hyperthyroidism of Graves' type that showed no ophthalmopathy progression within 18 months was stable. Newly diagnosed hyperthyroidism, duration under 2 months, in patients aged 18 to 65. Exclusion followed for patients with uncontrolled infection, other autoimmune disease, pregnancy or lactation. On the basis of clinical symptoms, serum thyroxine and TRAb, thyroid ultrasound and orbital computed tomography, diagnoses were made.

This entry belongs to a study of T cells in Graves' hyperthyroidism and ophthalmopathy. The sample consisted of blood. This clonotype was obtained from a woman aged 25 to 39 with Graves' hyperthyroidism. The V call is TRBV7-3, the J call TRBJ1-1; the D gene is possibly TRBD1 (5 bases). CDR3 in amino acids: CASSSQGDTEASF. The CDR3, as DNA: TGTGCCAGCAGCTCGCAGGGTGACACTGAAGCTTCCTTT. Looking up the rest from reference TRBV7-3 and TRBJ1-1 gives the full variable domain: GAGVSQTPSNKVTEKGKYVELRCDPISGHTALYWYRQSLGQGPEFLIYFQGTGAADDSGLPNDRFFAVRPEGSVSTLKIQRTERGDSAVYLCASSSQGDTEASFGQGTRLTVV.